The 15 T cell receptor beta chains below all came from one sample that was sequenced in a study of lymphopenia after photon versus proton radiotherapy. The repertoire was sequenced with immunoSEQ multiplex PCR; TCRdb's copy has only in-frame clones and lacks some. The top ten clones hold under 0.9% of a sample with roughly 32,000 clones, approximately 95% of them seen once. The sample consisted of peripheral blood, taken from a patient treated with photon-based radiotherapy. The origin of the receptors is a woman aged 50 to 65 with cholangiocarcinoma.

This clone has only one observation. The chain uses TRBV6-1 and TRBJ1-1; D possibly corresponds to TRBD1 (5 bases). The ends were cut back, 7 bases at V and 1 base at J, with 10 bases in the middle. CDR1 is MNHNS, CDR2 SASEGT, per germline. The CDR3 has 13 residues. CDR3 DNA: TGTGCCAGCATGTACCAGGGGAACACTGAAGCTTTCTTT. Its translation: CASMYQGNTEAFF.

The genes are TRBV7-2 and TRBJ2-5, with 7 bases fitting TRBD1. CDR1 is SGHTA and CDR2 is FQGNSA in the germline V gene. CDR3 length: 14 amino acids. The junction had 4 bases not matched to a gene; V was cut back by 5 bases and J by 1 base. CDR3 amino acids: CASSPRDSQETQYF. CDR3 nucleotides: TGTGCCAGCAGCCCTAGGGACAGCCAAGAGACCCAGTACTTC.

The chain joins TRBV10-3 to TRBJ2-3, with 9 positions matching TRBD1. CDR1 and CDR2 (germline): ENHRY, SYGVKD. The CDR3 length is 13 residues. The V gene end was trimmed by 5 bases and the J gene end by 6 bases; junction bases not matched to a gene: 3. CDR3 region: CAISKQGADTQYF. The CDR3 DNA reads TGTGCCATCAGTAAACAGGGGGCGGATACGCAGTATTTT.

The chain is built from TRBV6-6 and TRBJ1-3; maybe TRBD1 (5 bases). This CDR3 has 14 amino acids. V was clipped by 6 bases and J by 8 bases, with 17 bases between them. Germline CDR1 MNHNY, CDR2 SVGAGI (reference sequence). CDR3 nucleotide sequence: TGTGCCAGCAGGGATCGACCCAAAGGGGACACCATATATTTT. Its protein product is CASRDRPKGDTIYF.

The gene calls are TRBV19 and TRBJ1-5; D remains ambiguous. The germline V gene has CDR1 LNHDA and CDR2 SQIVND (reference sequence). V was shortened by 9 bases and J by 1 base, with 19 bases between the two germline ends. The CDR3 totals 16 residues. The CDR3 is CASSGRGSSSNQPQHF. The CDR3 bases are TGTGCCAGCAGCGGCAGAGGGTCGTCAAGCAATCAGCCCCAGCATTTT.

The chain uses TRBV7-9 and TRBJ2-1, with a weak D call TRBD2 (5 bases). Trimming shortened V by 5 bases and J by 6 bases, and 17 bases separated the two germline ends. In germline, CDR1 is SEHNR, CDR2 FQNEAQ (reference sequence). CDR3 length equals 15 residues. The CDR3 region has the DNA TGTGCCAGCAGCCCTCTCGGGCGCGGGTTCAATGAGCAGTTCTTC. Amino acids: CASSPLGRGFNEQFF.

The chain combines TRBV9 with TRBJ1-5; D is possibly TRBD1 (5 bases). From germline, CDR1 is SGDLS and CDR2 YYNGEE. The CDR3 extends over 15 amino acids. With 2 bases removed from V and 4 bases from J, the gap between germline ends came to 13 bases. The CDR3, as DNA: TGTGCCAGCAGCGTTGGCGGGGCGGGAAATCAGCCCCAGCATTTT. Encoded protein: CASSVGGAGNQPQHF.

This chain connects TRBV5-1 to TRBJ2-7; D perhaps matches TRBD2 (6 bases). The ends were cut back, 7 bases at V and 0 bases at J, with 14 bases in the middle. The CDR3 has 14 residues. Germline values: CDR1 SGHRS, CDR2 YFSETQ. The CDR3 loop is CASFAEGSSYEQYF. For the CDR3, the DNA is TGCGCCAGCTTCGCGGAGGGGAGCTCCTACGAGCAGTACTTC.

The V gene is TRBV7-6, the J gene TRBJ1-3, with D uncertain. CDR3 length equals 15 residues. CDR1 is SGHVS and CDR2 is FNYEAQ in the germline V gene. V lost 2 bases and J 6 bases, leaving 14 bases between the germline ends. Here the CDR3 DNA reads TGTGCCAGCAGCTTAAACGGACGCAGGTTAAACACCATATATTTT. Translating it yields CASSLNGRRLNTIYF.

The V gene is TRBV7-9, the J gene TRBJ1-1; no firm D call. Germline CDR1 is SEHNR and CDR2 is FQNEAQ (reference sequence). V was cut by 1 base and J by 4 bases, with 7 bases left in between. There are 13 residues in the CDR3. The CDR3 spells CASSLVAGTEAFF. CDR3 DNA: TGTGCCAGCAGCTTAGTGGCGGGCACTGAAGCTTTCTTT.

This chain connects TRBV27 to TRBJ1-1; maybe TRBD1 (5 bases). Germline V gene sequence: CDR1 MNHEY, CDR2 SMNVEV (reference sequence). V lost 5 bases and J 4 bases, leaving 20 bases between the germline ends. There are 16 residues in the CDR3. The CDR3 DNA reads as TGTGCCAGCAGTCTACAGGATCCTGTGGGGACCACTGAAGCTTTCTTT. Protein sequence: CASSLQDPVGTTEAFF.

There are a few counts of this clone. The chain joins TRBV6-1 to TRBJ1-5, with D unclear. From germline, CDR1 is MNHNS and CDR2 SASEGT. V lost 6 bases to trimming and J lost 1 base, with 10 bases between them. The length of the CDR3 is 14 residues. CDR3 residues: CASSREWSNQPQHF. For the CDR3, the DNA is TGTGCCAGCAGCCGAGAATGGAGCAATCAGCCCCAGCATTTT.

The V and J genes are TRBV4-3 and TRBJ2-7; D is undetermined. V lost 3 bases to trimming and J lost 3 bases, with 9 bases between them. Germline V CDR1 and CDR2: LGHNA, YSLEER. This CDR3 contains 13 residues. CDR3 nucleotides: TGCGCCAGCAGCCAGACCTTATACTACGAGCAGTACTTC. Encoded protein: CASSQTLYYEQYF.

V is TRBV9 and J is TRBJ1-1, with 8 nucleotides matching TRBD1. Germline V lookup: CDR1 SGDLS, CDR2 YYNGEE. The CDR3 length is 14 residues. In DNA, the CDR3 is TGTCCTCCACCACGACAGGGGTTAAGCACTGAAGCTTTCTTT. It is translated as CPPPRQGLSTEAFF.

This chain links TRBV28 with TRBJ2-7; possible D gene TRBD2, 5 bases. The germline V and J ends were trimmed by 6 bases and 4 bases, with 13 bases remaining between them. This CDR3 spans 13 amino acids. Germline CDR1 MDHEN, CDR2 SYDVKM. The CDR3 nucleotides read TGTGCCAGCAGCGCTGGACTGAGTTACGAGCAGTACTTC. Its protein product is CASSAGLSYEQYF.